Following are 25 T cell receptor beta chains from one sample sequenced in a study of OX40 agonist ivuxolimab in advanced cancers. The repertoire was sequenced with immunoSEQ multiplex PCR; TCRdb's copy has only in-frame clones and lacks some. The sample includes tens of thousands of clones, approximately 70% of them seen just once. The sequencing here drew on CD4+ or CD8+ T cells sorted from blood, taken in a trial of the OX40 agonist ivuxolimab. The origin of the receptors is an adult with an advanced solid tumor such as melanoma, head and neck, liver or kidney cancer.

V and J are TRBV27 and TRBJ1-4, with D uncertain. The CDR3 sequence is 15 residues long. V shed 0 bases and J shed 7 bases, with 12 bases lying between them. The germline CDR1 and CDR2 sequences are MNHEY and SMNVEV (reference sequence). The CDR3 loop reads CASSLSGSYGEKLFF. The DNA of the CDR3 is TGTGCCAGCAGTTTATCCGGTTCTTATGGTGAAAAACTGTTTTTT.

The chain carries TRBV27 and TRBJ1-5; D not resolved. CDR3 length: 12 amino acids. The V end lost 4 bases, the J end lost 7 bases, and 8 bases lay between the germline ends. The V gene's germline CDR1 is MNHEY and CDR2 SMNVEV (reference sequence). This CDR3 reads CASSSWNQPQHF. For the CDR3, the DNA is TGTGCCAGCAGTTCTTGGAACCAGCCCCAGCATTTT.

This clone has just one count. For the CDR3, the DNA is TGTGCCAGCAGTCAGGAAGACTACACTGAAGCTTTCTTT. This encodes CASSQEDYTEAFF. This rearrangement joins TRBV28 to TRBJ1-1; no firm D call. Germline values: CDR1 MDHEN, CDR2 SYDVKM. Trimming pared 5 bases from V and 3 bases from J, leaving 10 bases between. CDR3 length: 13 amino acids. The full variable domain, with the rest looked up from reference TRBV28 and TRBJ1-1, is DVKVTQSSRYLVKRTGEKVFLECVQDMDHENMFWYRQDPGLGLRLIYFSYDVKMKEKGDIPEGYSVSREKKERFSLILESASTNQTSMYLCASSQEDYTEAFFGQGTRLTVV.

The V gene is TRBV11-2, the J gene TRBJ2-1; D is perhaps TRBD2 (6 bases). Deletions cut 1 base from V and 7 bases from J, with 14 bases between. This CDR3 contains 15 residues. Germline V gene sequence: CDR1 SGHAT, CDR2 FQNNGV. CDR3 bases: TGTGCCAGCAGCTTAGGGGGGGAGTTTAGGAATGAGCAGTTCTTC. This translates into CASSLGGEFRNEQFF. Full variable domain (remainder filled in from reference TRBV11-2 and TRBJ2-1): EAGVAQSPRYKIIEKRQSVAFWCNPISGHATLYWYQQILGQGPKLLIQFQNNGVVDDSQLPKDRFSAERLKGVDSTLKIQPAKLEDSAVYLCASSLGGEFRNEQFFGPGTRLTVL.

The chain couples TRBV19 to TRBJ1-5; D gene ambiguous. The length of the CDR3 is 11 residues. Germline V gene lookup returns CDR1 LNHDA and CDR2 SQIVND (reference sequence). Trimming left V 4 bases short and J 7 bases short, with 5 bases between. CDR3 bases: TGTGCCAGTAGTAGCACCCAGCCCCAGCATTTT. The encoded protein is CASSSTQPQHF.

The rearrangement uses TRBV6-5 and TRBJ1-2, with D unclear. Germline V lookup: CDR1 MNHEY, CDR2 SVGAGI. The CDR3 sequence is 14 residues long. With 2 bases removed from V and 5 bases from J, the gap between germline ends came to 12 bases. The CDR3: CASSYDQGRYGYTF. In nucleotides, the CDR3 is TGTGCCAGCAGTTACGATCAAGGTCGATATGGCTACACCTTC.

The chain is built from TRBV9 and TRBJ1-2; 7 bases map to TRBD1. J lost 4 bases, V lost 4 bases, and 10 bases had no gene match. The CDR3 extends over 15 amino acids. Germline V lookup: CDR1 SGDLS, CDR2 YYNGEE. The CDR3 loop is CASSPQGSVGYGYTF. CDR3 bases: TGTGCCAGCAGCCCACAGGGGTCGGTAGGCTATGGCTACACCTTC.

The rearrangement uses TRBV29-1 and TRBJ2-7; D is uncertain. Looked up from germline, CDR1 is SQVTM and CDR2 is ANQGSEA. Trimming removed 4 bases from V and 0 bases from J, with 4 bases in between. The CDR3 is 11 residues long. CDR3 nucleotide sequence: TGCAGCGTTGCCAGCTCCTACGAGCAGTACTTC. Its protein product is CSVASSYEQYF.

This chain links TRBV5-8 with TRBJ1-4; 12 positions agree with TRBD1. The CDR3 contains 16 residues. The germline V gene encodes CDR1 SGHTS and CDR2 YDEGEE. Trimming took 4 bases from V and 4 from J; bases not matched to a gene: 5. DNA of the CDR3: TGTGCCAGCAGCCGCGGGACAGGGGGCCTTAATGAAAAACTGTTTTTT. Its translation: CASSRGTGGLNEKLFF. Combining the CDR3 with reference TRBV5-8 and TRBJ1-4 gives the whole variable domain EAGVTQSPTHLIKTRGQQATLRCSPISGHTSVYWYQQALGLGLQFLLWYDEGEERNRGNFPPRFSGRQFPNYSSELNVNALELEDSALYLCASSRGTGGLNEKLFFGSGTQLSVL.

The chain couples TRBV6-5 to TRBJ2-7; TRBD1 matches at 9 bases. The CDR3 runs 12 residues. Germline trimming cut 6 bases from V and 7 bases from J; bases unmatched to any gene: 4. Germline V gene lookup returns CDR1 MNHEY and CDR2 SVGAGI. CDR3 sequence reads: CASRDRGQEQYF. In DNA, the CDR3 is TGTGCCAGCAGGGACAGGGGTCAAGAGCAGTACTTC.

This clone was counted a few times. The V and J genes are TRBV9 and TRBJ1-6; the match to TRBD1 covers 7 bases. V shed 4 bases, J shed 6 bases, and the junction held 4 bases outside the gene matches. The CDR3 has 14 residues. Per the germline V gene, CDR1 is SGDLS and CDR2 is YYNGEE. The CDR3 sequence: CASSPGTVNSPLHF. The CDR3 nucleotides are TGTGCCAGCAGCCCGGGGACAGTTAATTCACCCCTCCACTTT.

This clone was counted many times. The rearrangement links TRBV27 to TRBJ1-6; D is possibly TRBD1 (5 bases). V lost 4 bases and J lost 8, with 18 bases in between. The CDR3 spans 16 residues. Germline V CDR1 and CDR2: MNHEY, SMNVEV (reference sequence). CDR3 sequence reads: CASSSSPQGLDSPLHF. CDR3 nucleotide sequence: TGTGCCAGCAGTTCGAGCCCCCAGGGCTTGGATTCACCCCTCCACTTT.

The chain employs TRBV7-9 and TRBJ1-2; no clear D. Germline CDR1 and CDR2: SEHNR and FQNEAQ (reference sequence). Deletions cut 2 bases from V and 3 bases from J, with 10 bases between. The CDR3 totals 14 residues. CDR3 sequence: CASSLRRSDYGYTF. CDR3 nucleotides: TGTGCCAGCAGCTTACGGAGGAGCGACTATGGCTACACCTTC.

This sequence joins TRBV11-3 and TRBJ2-1, with D perhaps matching TRBD1 (5 bases). This CDR3 contains 13 residues. The ends were cut back, 5 bases at V and 2 bases at J, with 7 bases in the middle. Germline assignment: CDR1 SGHNT and CDR2 YENEEA. CDR3 region: CASSLGAYNEQFF. CDR3 nucleotides: TGTGCCAGCAGCCTAGGGGCCTACAATGAGCAGTTCTTC.

The rearrangement uses TRBV13 and TRBJ1-3, with 8 bases that match TRBD1. Germline CDR1 PRHDT, CDR2 FYEKMQ (reference sequence). The V gene end was trimmed by 0 bases and the J gene end by 6 bases; junction bases not matched to a gene: 1. This CDR3 is 14 amino acids long. The DNA for the CDR3 is TGTGCCAGCAGCTTAGGACAGGGGGTAAACACCATATATTTT. Its protein product is CASSLGQGVNTIYF.

This clone has only a few counts. The chain is built from TRBV6-5 and TRBJ1-2; 7 positions agree with TRBD1. The V and J ends lost 3 bases and 4 bases, in that order; junction bases with no gene match: 8. The CDR3 sequence is 15 residues long. Germline V gene data show CDR1 as MNHEY and CDR2 as SVGAGI. The CDR3 protein is CASSYIGTDLYGYTF. Here the CDR3 DNA reads TGTGCCAGCAGTTATATCGGGACAGACCTCTATGGCTACACCTTC.

This clone appeared once. The chain has TRBV7-6 and TRBJ2-7; maybe TRBD2 (7 bases). Trimming removed 1 base from V and 1 base from J, with 14 bases in between. Germline V gene lookup returns CDR1 SGHVS and CDR2 FNYEAQ. The CDR3 loop spans 16 amino acids. Here the CDR3 reads CASSLGGGRVSYEQYF. The CDR3 region has the DNA TGTGCCAGCAGCTTAGGAGGGGGGAGGGTTTCCTACGAGCAGTACTTC.

The rearrangement uses TRBV11-3 and TRBJ2-2; 11 bases are shared with TRBD1. The J segment lost 6 bases and the V segment lost 4 bases, leaving 7 bases of the junction unmatched. The CDR3 has 16 residues. Germline-derived CDR1 and CDR2 are SGHNT and YENEEA. CDR3 loop: CASSSLGQGGSGELFF. In DNA, the CDR3 is TGTGCCAGCAGCTCGCTGGGACAGGGGGGTTCCGGGGAGCTGTTTTTT.

The rearrangement uses TRBV6-5 and TRBJ2-7; the D gene is possibly TRBD1 (5 bases). Germline assignment: CDR1 MNHEY and CDR2 SVGAGI. The CDR3 spans 13 residues. The V gene lost 5 bases and the J gene lost 3 bases, with 11 bases spanning the gap. CDR3 sequence (DNA): TGTGCCAGCAGTGATCAGGGTTTCTACGAGCAGTACTTC. It codes for CASSDQGFYEQYF.

The rearrangement uses TRBV28 and TRBJ2-7, with D possibly being TRBD2 (7 bases). Germline assignment: CDR1 MDHEN and CDR2 SYDVKM. V was shortened by 6 bases and J by 7 bases, with 16 bases between the two germline ends. The CDR3 sequence is 13 residues long. CDR3 region: CASSPGEGGEQYF. For the CDR3, the DNA is TGTGCCAGCAGCCCAGGGGAGGGGGGAGAGCAGTACTTC.

The J gene is TRBJ2-5, the V gene TRBV11-2; D uncertain. Trimming shortened V by 0 bases and J by 11 bases, and 10 bases separated the two germline ends. Germline CDR1 is SGHAT and CDR2 is FQNNGV. CDR3 size: 12 residues. DNA for the CDR3: TGTGCCAGCAGCTTAGATCAACAAGAGCAGTACTTC. Translating it yields CASSLDQQEQYF.

This chain uses TRBV27 with TRBJ2-2; D remains ambiguous. Trimming shortened V by 0 bases and J by 3 bases, and 14 bases separated the two germline ends. In germline, CDR1 is MNHEY, CDR2 SMNVEV (reference sequence). The CDR3 is 17 amino acids. CDR3 nucleotide sequence: TGTGCCAGCAGTTTATCTGCTCGGATGGTTTACACCGGGGAGCTGTTTTTT. Its protein is CASSLSARMVYTGELFF.

The chain's CDR3 is CASSSRDQPYEQYF. The CDR3 DNA reads as TGCGCCAGCAGCTCCCGGGACCAACCCTACGAGCAGTACTTC. The V call is TRBV4-3, the J call TRBJ2-7; D might be TRBD1 or TRBD2, each matching 5 bases. V lost 5 bases, J lost 2 bases, and 13 bases lay in between. The CDR3 covers 14 residues. Per the germline V gene, CDR1 is LGHNA and CDR2 is YSLEER.

This chain uses TRBV4-1 with TRBJ2-1, with TRBD1 identical over 9 bases. Germline CDR1 and CDR2: MGHRA and YSYEKL. V gave up 1 base and J gave up 2 bases; unmatched junction bases: 0. This CDR3 is built from 15 residues. The DNA of the CDR3 is TGCGCCAGCAGCCAAGGGGACAGGGCCTACAATGAGCAGTTCTTC. Translating it yields CASSQGDRAYNEQFF.

The V and J genes are TRBV11-2 and TRBJ2-5; D is ambiguous. With 5 bases removed from V and 5 bases from J, the gap between germline ends came to 9 bases. This CDR3 is 12 amino acids long. The germline V gene encodes CDR1 SGHAT and CDR2 FQNNGV. The CDR3 region is CASSPPRETQYF. CDR3 bases: TGTGCCAGCAGCCCCCCCCGGGAGACCCAGTACTTC.